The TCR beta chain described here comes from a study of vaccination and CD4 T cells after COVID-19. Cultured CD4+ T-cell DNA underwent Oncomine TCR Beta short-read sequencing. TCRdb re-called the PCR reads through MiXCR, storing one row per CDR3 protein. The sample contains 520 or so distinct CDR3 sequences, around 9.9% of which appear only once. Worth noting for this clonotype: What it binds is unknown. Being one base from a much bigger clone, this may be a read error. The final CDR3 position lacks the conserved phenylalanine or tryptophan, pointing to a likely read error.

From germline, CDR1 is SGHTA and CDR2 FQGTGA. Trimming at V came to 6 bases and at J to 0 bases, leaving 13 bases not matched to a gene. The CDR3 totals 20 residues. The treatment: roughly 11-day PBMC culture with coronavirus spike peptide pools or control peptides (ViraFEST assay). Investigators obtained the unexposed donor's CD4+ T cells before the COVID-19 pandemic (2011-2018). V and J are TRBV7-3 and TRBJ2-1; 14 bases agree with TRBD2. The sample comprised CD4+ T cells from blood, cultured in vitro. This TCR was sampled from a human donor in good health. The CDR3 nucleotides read TGTGCCAGCAGGAAAGGACAGGGACTAGCGGGGGAAAGCTCCTACAATGAGCAGTTCTCC. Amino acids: CASRKGQGLAGESSYNEQFS.